The present T cell receptor (beta chain) was sequenced within a study of T cells after yellow fever vaccination. Overall study: Where fractions had low cell numbers, libraries were prepared from them with the SMART-Seq v4 Ultra Low Input RNA kit.

Germline CDR1 reads MNHEY; CDR2 reads SVGEGT. V trimming: 6 bases; J trimming: 2 bases; junction bases outside the gene matches: 7. The CDR3 extends over 16 amino acids. TCRdb reanalysed the 5' RACE reads using MiXCR and keeps one entry per CDR3 protein. The repertoire holds some 390,000 distinct CDR3 sequences, with about 6.2% as singletons. Study observations and caveats: A faster peak, day 5 versus 15, was reached by the weaker secondary response. The study re-detected most primary-vaccination clones after the booster (under 97% CD4, 88% CD8). Clonotype sharing between CD4 and CD8 compartments was small.

A word on this clonotype: The antigen is not known.

The sequenced sample was PBMCs, obtained 5 days after the yellow fever booster vaccination. The chain combines TRBV6-2 or TRBV6-3 with TRBJ2-4; 10 positions agree with TRBD1. This receptor was obtained from a man aged 25-40 years who received the YFV17D yellow fever vaccine. The CDR3 coding sequence is TGTGCCAGCAGAGTGACAGGGGGCGCTTCCAAAAACATTCAGTACTTC. Translation: CASRVTGGASKNIQYF.